The 10 T cell receptor beta chains reported below all come from one sample, sequenced in a study of blood T cells in healthy people across ages. A J-beta primer mix and a sample-barcoded 5' primer were used in a second PCR of about 7 to 12 cycles. TCRdb redid the calling of the 5' RACE reads with MiXCR, one entry per CDR3 protein. The data contain about 840,000 distinct CDR3 sequences, 29% of them singletons. These data were likewise used in another study, on T cells of mothers and their children.

The sample consisted of blood. The receptor source for this set is a woman aged 40 to 49 in good health.

Here the CDR3 DNA reads TGTGCCAGCAGAAACGGGGCACCCGGGGAGCTGTTTTTT. Translation gives CASRNGAPGELFF. The rearrangement uses TRBV27 and TRBJ2-2; D possibly uses TRBD1 or TRBD2 (5 bases each). CDR3 size: 13 residues. Trimming stripped 6 bases from V and 6 bases from J, with 11 bases between. Germline V gene sequence: CDR1 MNHEY, CDR2 SMNVEV (reference sequence).

This clonotype occurred many times. The chain carries TRBV6-2 or TRBV6-3 and TRBJ2-7; TRBD1 is a possible D gene (5 bases). The CDR3 consists of 13 residues. With 6 bases removed from V and 1 base from J, the gap between germline ends came to 10 bases. CDR1 and CDR2 from the germline V gene are MNHEY and SVGEGT. CDR3 sequence reads: CASSHGASYEQYF. In DNA, the CDR3 is TGTGCCAGCAGCCATGGGGCGTCCTACGAGCAGTACTTC.

The rearrangement joins TRBV7-2 to TRBJ1-1, with a weak D call TRBD1 (5 bases). Germline loops: CDR1 SGHTA, CDR2 FQGNSA. Trimming pared 8 bases from V and 8 bases from J, leaving 18 bases between. There are 13 residues in the CDR3. The CDR3 is CASGTDAVAEAFF. CDR3 DNA: TGTGCCAGCGGGACGGACGCGGTCGCCGAAGCTTTCTTT.

This clonotype was seen ten or more times. The chain carries TRBV7-3 and TRBJ2-3; 9 bases match TRBD2. The germline gives CDR1 SGHTA, CDR2 FQGTGA. The CDR3 totals 16 residues. V gave up 5 bases and J gave up 6 bases; unmatched junction bases: 12. CDR3 protein: CASSPSLASGEDTQYF. Written as DNA, the CDR3 is TGTGCCAGCAGCCCAAGTTTGGCTAGCGGGGAGGATACGCAGTATTTT.

Comments on this clonotype: This may come from a read error, since a much larger clone is one base off. This chain joins TRBV7-2 and TRBJ2-3, with D tentatively TRBD2 (6 bases). With 5 bases removed from V and 4 bases from J, the gap between germline ends came to 19 bases. This CDR3 has 16 residues. Per germline, CDR1 SGHTA and CDR2 FQGNSA. CDR3: CASSPSAAGLADTQYF. The CDR3 coding sequence is TGTGCCAGCAGCCCATCAGCGGCGGGGCTCGCAGATACGCAGTATTTT.

This clonotype was seen at least ten times. V is TRBV7-3 and J is TRBJ2-1; D is possibly TRBD1 (7 bases). The V end was cut by 5 bases, the J end by 5 bases, with 16 bases between. Germline V gives CDR1 SGHTA, CDR2 FQGTGA. This CDR3 is 15 amino acids long. The CDR3 reads CASSSSGGIDNEQFF. The CDR3 DNA reads as TGTGCCAGCAGCAGCTCAGGGGGGATCGACAATGAGCAGTTCTTC.

This clonotype was observed many times. The chain links TRBV20-1 to TRBJ2-7; 7 bases agree with TRBD1. The V gene's germline CDR1 is DFQATT and CDR2 SNEGSKA (reference sequence). Losses at the gene ends were 1 base for V and 3 bases for J; bases not matched to a gene: 3. The CDR3 runs 13 residues. CDR3 sequence reads: CSARADRDYEQYF. The CDR3 DNA reads as TGCAGTGCTAGAGCTGACAGGGACTACGAGCAGTACTTC.

A few counts support this clonotype. The V gene is TRBV2, the J gene TRBJ1-2, with D possibly TRBD1 on 5 matching bases. Germline V CDR1 and CDR2: SNHLY, FYNNEI. This CDR3 has 14 amino acids. V gave up 7 bases and J gave up 0 bases, with 12 bases separating them. The CDR3: CASTTTAANYGYTF. The CDR3 nucleotides are TGTGCCAGCACCACGACAGCGGCTAACTATGGCTACACCTTC.

This clonotype was counted at least ten times. This chain links TRBV7-6 with TRBJ2-7, with 11 bases identical to TRBD2. The CDR3 is 16 residues long. Trimming at V came to 2 bases and at J to 2 bases, leaving 5 bases not matched to a gene. Looked up from germline, CDR1 is SGHVS and CDR2 is FNYEAQ. CDR3 bases: TGTGCCAGCAGCTTATCTAGCGGGGGGCCCCCCTACGAGCAGTACTTC. Its translation: CASSLSSGGPPYEQYF.

In this sample, this clonotype turned up a few times. The V and J genes are TRBV7-8 and TRBJ2-5; 16 nucleotides agree with TRBD2. Germline V gives CDR1 SGHVS, CDR2 FQNEAQ. CDR3 length equals 21 residues. The J segment lost 2 bases and the V segment lost 5 bases, leaving 17 bases of the junction unmatched. CDR3 DNA sequence: TGTGCCAGCAGCCCCCCCAAACCTCCGGGACTAGCGGGGGGGCGACAAGAGACCCAGTACTTC. This gives the protein CASSPPKPPGLAGGRQETQYF.